This is a list of T cell receptor beta chains from one sample in a study of control samples from healthy donors and cancer patients. Profiled with immunoSEQ multiplex PCR; TCRdb holds only in-frame clones, not every one. Of under 150,000 clones listed, roughly 90% were seen once; the top ten hold around 4.9%. Sequencing was performed on blood. The receptor set was obtained from a man in his thirties or forties in good health. The CDR3 runs from the conserved cysteine through the conserved F or W. A D gene is named only where the DNA matches it firmly. The listing skips clone size in some rows; elsewhere it reads once, few, many or a size class.

J gene | clone size | D gene | V gene | CDR3 protein | CDR3 DNA
TRBJ1-2 | - | - | TRBV3-1/TRBV3-2 | CASSQAPAKNNYGYTF | TGTGCCAGCAGCCAAGCCCCCGCTAAAAATAACTATGGCTACACCTTC
TRBJ1-5 | - | - | TRBV30 | CACLRDVIQPQHF | TGTGCCTGCCTGCGGGACGTAATTCAGCCCCAGCATTTT
TRBJ2-7 | few | - | TRBV5-5 | CASSKQGGAYEQYF | TGTGCCAGCAGCAAACAGGGGGGGGCCTACGAGCAGTACTTC
TRBJ2-1 | - | - | TRBV6-2/TRBV6-3 | CASSYSLGHEQFF | TGTGCCAGCAGTTACTCATTGGGGCATGAGCAGTTCTTC
TRBJ2-5 | - | - | TRBV4-1 | CASSQEDPPQETQYF | TGCGCCAGCAGCCAAGAGGACCCCCCCCAAGAGACCCAGTACTTC
TRBJ2-3 | - | - | TRBV6-4 | CASSDGGATDTQYF | TGTGCCAGCAGTGACGGGGGGGCCACAGATACGCAGTATTTT
TRBJ1-5 | many | - | TRBV11-3 | CASSLDRDQPQHF | TGTGCCAGCAGCTTAGATCGTGATCAGCCCCAGCATTTT
TRBJ1-5 | - | TRBD1 | TRBV7-9 | CASSTGDSEYSNQPQHF | TGTGCCAGCAGCACCGGGGACAGCGAATATAGCAATCAGCCCCAGCATTTT
TRBJ2-7 | - | - | TRBV7-2 | CASSPSPYEQYF | TGTGCCAGCAGCCCCTCCCCCTACGAGCAGTACTTC
TRBJ2-7 | - | - | TRBV5-4 | CASSTNWAEGSYEQYF | TGTGCCAGCAGCACTAATTGGGCAGAGGGCTCCTACGAGCAGTACTTC
TRBJ1-6 | - | - | TRBV27 | CASSLPHPPGRGSPLHF | TGTGCCAGCAGTTTACCCCACCCCCCAGGGAGGGGATCACCCCTCCACTTT
TRBJ2-5 | - | TRBD2 | TRBV28 | CASTEEGGRKETQYF | TGTGCCAGCACCGAAGAGGGCGGGAGGAAAGAGACCCAGTACTTC
TRBJ2-7 | - | - | TRBV5-4 | CASSLGSGLAYEQYF | TGTGCCAGCAGCTTGGGCAGCGGGCTAGCCTACGAGCAGTACTTC
TRBJ2-1 | - | - | TRBV5-1 | CASSLGGAYNEQFF | TGCGCCAGCAGCTTGGGTGGGGCCTACAATGAGCAGTTCTTC
TRBJ2-1 | - | TRBD2 | TRBV7-6 | CASIPGTRGSSEQFF | TGTGCCAGCATCCCCGGGACTAGGGGTTCGAGTGAGCAGTTCTTC
TRBJ1-3 | - | TRBD1 | TRBV6-6 | CASSLDRGNTIYF | TGTGCCAGCAGTTTAGACAGGGGTAACACCATATATTTT
TRBJ1-4 | - | - | TRBV18 | CASTPRQASNEKLFF | TGTGCCAGCACTCCCCGACAGGCTTCTAATGAAAAACTGTTTTTT
TRBJ2-7 | - | TRBD1 | TRBV11-2 | CASSSGQGQGQYF | TGTGCCAGCAGCTCGGGACAGGGGCAGGGGCAGTACTTC
TRBJ2-7 | - | - | TRBV6-5 | CASMEGGIRPYEQYF | TGTGCCAGCATGGAGGGGGGAATTCGCCCTTACGAGCAGTACTTC
TRBJ2-3 | - | - | TRBV3-1/TRBV3-2 | CASSQSLAVINTDTQYF | TGTGCCAGCAGCCAATCTCTGGCGGTGATCAACACAGATACGCAGTATTTT
TRBJ2-3 | - | TRBD2 | TRBV30 | CAWILAGGTDTQYF | TGTGCCTGGATTCTAGCGGGGGGCACAGATACGCAGTATTTT
TRBJ1-1 | few | - | TRBV4-1 | CASSPRGDTEAFF | TGCGCCAGCAGCCCCAGGGGAGATACTGAAGCTTTCTTT
TRBJ2-2 | - | - | TRBV11-2 | CASSLDRLGWAGELFF | TGTGCCAGCAGCTTAGATCGTCTAGGGTGGGCCGGGGAGCTGTTTTTT
TRBJ2-1 | - | - | TRBV25-1 | CASRQGEQFF | TGTGCCAGCAGGCAGGGCGAGCAGTTCTTC
TRBJ1-5 | - | - | TRBV28 | CASAAAPYNQPQHF | TGTGCCAGCGCCGCGGCGCCGTACAATCAGCCCCAGCATTTT
TRBJ1-3 | - | - | TRBV11-2 | CASSPISGDISSTIYF | TGTGCCAGCAGCCCTATTAGTGGGGACATATCTAGCACCATATATTTT
TRBJ2-2 | - | - | TRBV5-1 | CASSLDPGISGELFF | TGCGCCAGCAGCTTGGATCCAGGGATTTCGGGGGAGCTGTTTTTT
TRBJ1-2 | - | - | TRBV9 | CASSAQGGGYGYTF | TGTGCCAGCAGCGCCCAGGGAGGCGGCTATGGCTACACCTTC
TRBJ1-1 | few | TRBD1 | TRBV27 | CASSLLTGGGLEAFF | TGTGCCAGCAGTTTATTAACAGGGGGCGGACTTGAAGCTTTCTTT
TRBJ1-6 | - | - | TRBV9 | CASSVGGDRSPLHF | TGTGCCAGCAGCGTAGGAGGGGATAGATCACCCCTCCACTTT
TRBJ1-2 | - | - | TRBV18 | CASSQGANYGYTF | TGTGCCAGCTCACAGGGGGCTAACTATGGCTACACCTTC
TRBJ1-2 | - | - | TRBV7-9 | CASSRLEQLTNYGYTF | TGTGCCAGCAGCCGCTTAGAACAGCTTACTAACTATGGCTACACCTTC
TRBJ2-7 | once | TRBD1 | TRBV2 | CASSEARGTGIGEQYF | TGTGCCAGCAGTGAAGCCCGGGGGACAGGGATCGGCGAGCAGTACTTC
TRBJ2-3 | - | TRBD2 | TRBV3-1/TRBV3-2 | CASSQGREDTDTQYF | TGTGCCAGCAGCCAGGGGCGGGAGGACACAGATACGCAGTATTTT
TRBJ2-7 | - | - | TRBV7-9 | CASSLDRDITGPYYEQYF | TGTGCCAGCAGCTTAGATCGTGATATTACGGGCCCATACTACGAGCAGTACTTC
TRBJ2-7 | - | - | TRBV7-9 | CASSQYREYEQYF | TGTGCCAGCAGCCAATACAGGGAGTACGAGCAGTACTTC
TRBJ1-1 | - | TRBD1 | TRBV4-3 | CASSPRDRENTEAFF | TGCGCCAGCAGCCCCCGGGACAGAGAGAACACTGAAGCTTTCTTT
TRBJ1-4 | few | - | TRBV4-1 | CASSQRTDLATNEKLFF | TGCGCCAGCAGCCAACGGACGGACCTCGCAACTAATGAAAAACTGTTTTTT
TRBJ2-7 | - | TRBD1 | TRBV27 | CASSFRGQGLYEQYF | TGTGCCAGCAGTTTTAGGGGACAGGGTTTGTACGAGCAGTACTTC
TRBJ2-5 | - | - | TRBV6-6 | CASLPGTLYEETQYF | TGTGCCAGCCTCCCCGGGACACTATATGAAGAGACCCAGTACTTC
TRBJ1-3 | once | - | TRBV19 | CASSVRGNTIYF | TGTGCCAGTAGTGTACGGGGAAACACCATATATTTT
TRBJ2-1 | - | TRBD2 | TRBV7-9 | CASSSPSGGSRPFSYNEQFF | TGTGCCAGCAGCAGCCCTAGCGGGGGGTCACGCCCCTTCTCCTACAATGAGCAGTTCTTC
TRBJ1-1 | - | TRBD1 | TRBV7-9 | CASSLSSGGATEAFF | TGTGCCAGCAGTTTGTCTTCAGGGGGGGCTACTGAAGCTTTCTTT
TRBJ1-1 | once | - | TRBV6-2/TRBV6-3 | CASSYYEGNTEAFF | TGTGCCAGCAGTTACTACGAGGGGAACACTGAAGCTTTCTTT
TRBJ1-2 | once | TRBD1 | TRBV7-2 | CASSLRQGAGFYGYTF | TGTGCCAGCAGCTTACGACAGGGGGCCGGTTTCTATGGCTACACCTTC
TRBJ1-5 | - | - | TRBV3-1/TRBV3-2 | CASTLREGCSNQPQHF | TGTGCCAGCACCCTCAGAGAGGGGTGTAGCAATCAGCCCCAGCATTTT